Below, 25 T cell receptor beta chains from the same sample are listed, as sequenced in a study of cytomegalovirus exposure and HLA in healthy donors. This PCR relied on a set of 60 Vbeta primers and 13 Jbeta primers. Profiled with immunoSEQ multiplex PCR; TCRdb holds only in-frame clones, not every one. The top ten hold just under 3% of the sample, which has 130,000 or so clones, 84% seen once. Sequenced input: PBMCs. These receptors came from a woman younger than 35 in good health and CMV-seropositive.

The CDR3 DNA reads TGTGCCAGCAGCATACTAGCGGGGGAGGATGAGCAGTTCTTC. As protein: CASSILAGEDEQFF. This sequence joins TRBV7-3 and TRBJ2-1; 11 bases align to TRBD2. The V gene's germline CDR1 is SGHTA and CDR2 FQGTGA. This CDR3 has 14 residues. With 5 bases clipped from V and 8 bases from J, the junction kept 5 bases outside the gene matches. The whole variable domain, filled in from reference TRBV7-3 and TRBJ2-1, reads GAGVSQTPSNKVTEKGKYVELRCDPISGHTALYWYRQSLGQGPEFLIYFQGTGAADDSGLPNDRFFAVRPEGSVSTLKIQRTERGDSAVYLCASSILAGEDEQFFGPGTRLTVL.

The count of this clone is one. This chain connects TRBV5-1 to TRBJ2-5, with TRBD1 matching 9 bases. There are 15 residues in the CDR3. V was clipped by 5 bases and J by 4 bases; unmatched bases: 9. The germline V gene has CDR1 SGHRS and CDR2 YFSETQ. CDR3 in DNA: TGCGCCAGCAGAACACAGGGGGCTTTGGGAGAGACCCAGTACTTC. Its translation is CASRTQGALGETQYF.

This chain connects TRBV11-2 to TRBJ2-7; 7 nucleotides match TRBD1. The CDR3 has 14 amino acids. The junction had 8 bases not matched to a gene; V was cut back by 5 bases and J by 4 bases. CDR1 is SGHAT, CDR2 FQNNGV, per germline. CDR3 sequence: CASSHPDRAYEQYF. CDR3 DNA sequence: TGTGCCAGCAGCCACCCAGACAGGGCTTACGAGCAGTACTTC.

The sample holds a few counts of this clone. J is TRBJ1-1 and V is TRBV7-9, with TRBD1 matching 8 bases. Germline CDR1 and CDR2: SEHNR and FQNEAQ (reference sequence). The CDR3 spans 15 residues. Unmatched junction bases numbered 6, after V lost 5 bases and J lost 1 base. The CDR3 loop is CASSPYRGANTEAFF. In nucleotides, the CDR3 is TGTGCCAGCAGCCCATACAGGGGGGCGAACACTGAAGCTTTCTTT.

CDR3 protein: CAWSGGGRGEQYF. The CDR3 DNA reads TGTGCCTGGAGCGGGGGGGGCAGGGGTGAGCAGTACTTC. The chain has TRBV30 and TRBJ2-7, with 8 bases that match TRBD2. Germline V gene sequence: CDR1 GTSNPN, CDR2 SVGIG (reference sequence). V dropped 3 bases and J dropped 7; count of bases not matched to a gene: 8. The CDR3 is 13 amino acids.

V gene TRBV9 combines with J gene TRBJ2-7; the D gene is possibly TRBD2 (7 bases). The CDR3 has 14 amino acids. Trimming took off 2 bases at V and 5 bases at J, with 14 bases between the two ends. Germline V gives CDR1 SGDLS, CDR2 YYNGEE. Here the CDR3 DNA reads TGTGCCAGCAGCGTGAGGGGGGGGAGTGACGAGCAGTACTTC. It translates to CASSVRGGSDEQYF.

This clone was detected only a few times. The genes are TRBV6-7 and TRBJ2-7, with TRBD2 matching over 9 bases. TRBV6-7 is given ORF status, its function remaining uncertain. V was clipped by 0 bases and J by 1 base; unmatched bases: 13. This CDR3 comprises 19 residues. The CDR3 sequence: CASSYSGFMRGGLSYEQYF. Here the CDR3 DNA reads TGTGCCAGCAGTTACTCGGGATTCATGCGGGGGGGCCTTTCCTACGAGCAGTACTTC.

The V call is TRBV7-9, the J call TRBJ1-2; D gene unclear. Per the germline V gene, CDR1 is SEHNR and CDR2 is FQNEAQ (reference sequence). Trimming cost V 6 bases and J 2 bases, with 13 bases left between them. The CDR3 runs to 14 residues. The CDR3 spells CASSPITENYGYTF. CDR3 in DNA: TGTGCCAGCAGTCCGATTACAGAGAACTATGGCTACACCTTC.

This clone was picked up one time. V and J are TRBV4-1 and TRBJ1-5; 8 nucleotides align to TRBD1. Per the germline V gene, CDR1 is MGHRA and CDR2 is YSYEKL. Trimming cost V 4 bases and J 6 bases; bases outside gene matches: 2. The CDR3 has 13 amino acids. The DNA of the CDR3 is TGCGCCAGCAGCCTGGACAGGGCTCAGCCCCAGCATTTT. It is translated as CASSLDRAQPQHF.

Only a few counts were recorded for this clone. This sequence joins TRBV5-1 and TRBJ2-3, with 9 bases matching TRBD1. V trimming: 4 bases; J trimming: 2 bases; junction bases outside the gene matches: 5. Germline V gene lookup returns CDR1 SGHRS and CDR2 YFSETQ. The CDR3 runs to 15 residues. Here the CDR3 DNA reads TGCGCCAGCAGCCAGGGACAGGGCATCACAGATACGCAGTATTTT. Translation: CASSQGQGITDTQYF.

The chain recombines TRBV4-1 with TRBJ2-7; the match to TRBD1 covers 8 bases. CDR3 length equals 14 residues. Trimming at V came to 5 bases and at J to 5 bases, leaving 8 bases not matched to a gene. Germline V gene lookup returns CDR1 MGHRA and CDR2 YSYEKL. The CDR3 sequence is CASSSRTGRNEQYF. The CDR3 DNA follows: TGCGCCAGCAGCTCTCGGACAGGGCGAAACGAGCAGTACTTC.

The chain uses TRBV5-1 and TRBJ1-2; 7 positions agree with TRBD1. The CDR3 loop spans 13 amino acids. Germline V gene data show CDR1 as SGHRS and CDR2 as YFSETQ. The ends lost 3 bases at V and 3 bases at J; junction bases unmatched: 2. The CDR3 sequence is CASSSGTDYGYTF. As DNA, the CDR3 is TGCGCCAGCAGCTCCGGGACAGACTATGGCTACACCTTC.

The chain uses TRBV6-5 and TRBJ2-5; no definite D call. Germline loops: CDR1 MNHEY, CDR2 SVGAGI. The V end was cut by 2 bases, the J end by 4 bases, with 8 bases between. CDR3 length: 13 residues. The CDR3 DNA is TGTGCCAGCAGTTACGGGCAGGCAGAGACCCAGTACTTC. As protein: CASSYGQAETQYF.

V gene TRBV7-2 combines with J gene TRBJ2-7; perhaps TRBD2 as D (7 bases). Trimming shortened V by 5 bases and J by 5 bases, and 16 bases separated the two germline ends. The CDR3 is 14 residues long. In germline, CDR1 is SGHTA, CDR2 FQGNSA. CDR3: CASSRPGGGNEQYF. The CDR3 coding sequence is TGTGCCAGCAGCAGGCCGGGGGGCGGGAACGAGCAGTACTTC. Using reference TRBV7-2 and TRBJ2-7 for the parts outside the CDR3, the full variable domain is GAGVSQSPSNKVTEKGKDVELRCDPISGHTALYWYRQSLGQGLEFLIYFQGNSAPDKSGLPSDRFSAERTGGSVSTLTIQRTQQEDSAVYLCASSRPGGGNEQYFGPGTRLTVT.

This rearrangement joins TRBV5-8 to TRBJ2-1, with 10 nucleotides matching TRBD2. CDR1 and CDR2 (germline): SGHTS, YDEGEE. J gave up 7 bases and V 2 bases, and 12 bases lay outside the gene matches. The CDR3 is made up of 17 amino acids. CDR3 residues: CASSLGIAGGRRNEQFF. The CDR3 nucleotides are TGTGCCAGCAGCTTAGGGATAGCGGGGGGCCGAAGGAATGAGCAGTTCTTC. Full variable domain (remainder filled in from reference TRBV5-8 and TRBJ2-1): EAGVTQSPTHLIKTRGQQATLRCSPISGHTSVYWYQQALGLGLQFLLWYDEGEERNRGNFPPRFSGRQFPNYSSELNVNALELEDSALYLCASSLGIAGGRRNEQFFGPGTRLTVL.

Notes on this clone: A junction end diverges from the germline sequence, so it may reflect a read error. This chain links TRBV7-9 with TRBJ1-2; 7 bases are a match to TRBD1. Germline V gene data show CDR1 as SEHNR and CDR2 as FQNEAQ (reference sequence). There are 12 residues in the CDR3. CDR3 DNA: TGTTCCAGCAGCTCGACAGGGTATGGCTACACCTTC. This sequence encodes CSSSSTGYGYTF.

CDR3 protein: CASSRAGGQETQYF. For the CDR3, the DNA is TGTGCCAGCAGTCGGGCCGGGGGCCAAGAGACCCAGTACTTC. The gene calls are TRBV2 and TRBJ2-5; tentative D call: TRBD2 (6 bases). Germline assignment: CDR1 SNHLY and CDR2 FYNNEI. Trimming stripped 5 bases from V and 1 base from J, with 11 bases between. CDR3 size: 14 residues.

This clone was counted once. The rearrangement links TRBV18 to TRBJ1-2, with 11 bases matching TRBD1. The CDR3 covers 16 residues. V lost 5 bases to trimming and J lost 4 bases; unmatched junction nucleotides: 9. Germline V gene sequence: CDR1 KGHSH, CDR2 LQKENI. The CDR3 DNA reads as TGTGCCAGCTCAGAACACACCGGGACAGGGGGCTATGGCTACACCTTC. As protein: CASSEHTGTGGYGYTF.

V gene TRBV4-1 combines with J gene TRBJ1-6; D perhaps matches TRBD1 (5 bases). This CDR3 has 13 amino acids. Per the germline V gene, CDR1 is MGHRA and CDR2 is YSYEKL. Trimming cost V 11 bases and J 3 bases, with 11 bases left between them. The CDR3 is CAGGTVYNSPLHF. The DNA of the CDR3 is TGCGCCGGAGGGACGGTCTATAATTCACCCCTCCACTTT.

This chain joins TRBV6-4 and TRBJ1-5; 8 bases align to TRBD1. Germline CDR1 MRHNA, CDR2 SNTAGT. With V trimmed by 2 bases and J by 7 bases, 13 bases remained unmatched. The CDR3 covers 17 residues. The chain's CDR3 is CASSDRSDREIGQPQHF. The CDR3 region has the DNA TGTGCCAGCAGTGACCGTTCGGACAGGGAAATTGGGCAGCCCCAGCATTTT.

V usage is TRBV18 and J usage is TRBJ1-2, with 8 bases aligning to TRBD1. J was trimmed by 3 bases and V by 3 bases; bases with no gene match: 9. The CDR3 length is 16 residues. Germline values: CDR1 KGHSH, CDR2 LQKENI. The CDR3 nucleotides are TGTGCCAGCTCACCTTCCTCCGGACAGGGTTACTATGGCTACACCTTC. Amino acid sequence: CASSPSSGQGYYGYTF.

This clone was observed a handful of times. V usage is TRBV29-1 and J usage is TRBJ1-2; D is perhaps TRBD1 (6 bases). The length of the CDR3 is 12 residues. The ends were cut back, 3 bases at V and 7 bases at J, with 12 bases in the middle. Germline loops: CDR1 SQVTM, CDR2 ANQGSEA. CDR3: CSVEAGAPGYTF. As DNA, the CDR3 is TGCAGCGTTGAGGCGGGGGCCCCTGGCTACACCTTC.

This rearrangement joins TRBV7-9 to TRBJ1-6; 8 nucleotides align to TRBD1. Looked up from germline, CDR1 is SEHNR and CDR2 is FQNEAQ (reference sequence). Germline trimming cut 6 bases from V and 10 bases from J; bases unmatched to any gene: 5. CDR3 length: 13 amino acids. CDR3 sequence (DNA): TGTGCCAGCAGGGACAGGGATTCCTCACCCCTCCACTTT. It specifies CASRDRDSSPLHF. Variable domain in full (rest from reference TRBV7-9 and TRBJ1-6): DTGVSQNPRHKITKRGQNVTFRCDPISEHNRLYWYRQTLGQGPEFLTYFQNEAQLEKSRLLSDRFSAERPKGSFSTLEIQRTEQGDSAMYLCASRDRDSSPLHFGNGTRLTVT.

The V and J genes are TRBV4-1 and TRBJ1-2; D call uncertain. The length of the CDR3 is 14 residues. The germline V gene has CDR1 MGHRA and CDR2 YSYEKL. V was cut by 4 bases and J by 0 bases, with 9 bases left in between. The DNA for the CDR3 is TGCGCCAGCAGCCCGACACGTACTAACTATGGCTACACCTTC. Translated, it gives CASSPTRTNYGYTF.

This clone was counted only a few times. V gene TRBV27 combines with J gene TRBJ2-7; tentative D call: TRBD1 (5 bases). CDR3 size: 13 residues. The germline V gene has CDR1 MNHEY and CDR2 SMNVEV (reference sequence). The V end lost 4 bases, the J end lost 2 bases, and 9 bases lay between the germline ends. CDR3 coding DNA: TGTGCCAGCAGTTATGGACAAGCCTACGAGCAGTACTTC. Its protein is CASSYGQAYEQYF.